The 22 T cell receptor beta chains below come from one sample, sequenced in a study of CD4 T cells in relation to SARS-CoV-2 and coronaviruses. These receptors have no identified antigens. The protocol was immunoSEQ multiplex PCR, while the TCRdb copy is restricted to in-frame clones and leaves out a portion. The sample holds some 22,000 clones, around 75% seen once. The unexposed donors gave CD4+ T cells in about 2011-2018, prior to COVID-19. The cells were cultured for over eight days before CD4+ T cells were isolated. Input material: CD4+ T cells from PBMCs, cultured in vitro. The receptors here all came from a human donor in good health.

This clone appeared a single time. The CDR3 nucleotides are TGTGCCAGCAGCTCAGGTACCGGGGCAGTCCAAAGGCAGTTCTTC. Translated: CASSSGTGAVQRQFF. The chain is built from TRBV11-3 and TRBJ2-1; the D call may be TRBD1 or TRBD2 (5 bases each). The V end was cut by 4 bases, the J end by 12 bases, with 22 bases between. CDR1 SGHNT and CDR2 YENEEA come from the germline V gene. The CDR3 totals 15 residues.

This sequence joins TRBV12-3 or TRBV12-4 and TRBJ2-7; D may match TRBD1 or TRBD2 (5 bases each). CDR3 size: 11 residues. V lost 8 bases to trimming and J lost 2 bases, with 7 bases between them. The DNA for the CDR3 is TGTGCCAGCCGGGGCACCTACGAGCAGTACTTC. Translated, it gives CASRGTYEQYF.

DNA for the CDR3: TGTGCCAGCAGTTTGTCTCCGGACACCGGGGAGCTGTTTTTT. Its translation: CASSLSPDTGELFF. The chain recombines TRBV28 with TRBJ2-2, with D hard to call. The CDR3 is 14 amino acids. The V gene lost 3 bases and the J gene lost 3 bases, with 8 bases spanning the gap. Germline loops: CDR1 MDHEN, CDR2 SYDVKM. The entire variable domain, with the rest obtained from reference TRBV28 and TRBJ2-2, is as follows: DVKVTQSSRYLVKRTGEKVFLECVQDMDHENMFWYRQDPGLGLRLIYFSYDVKMKEKGDIPEGYSVSREKKERFSLILESASTNQTSMYLCASSLSPDTGELFFGEGSRLTVL.

This clone was seen more than once but under ten times. This sequence joins TRBV15 and TRBJ1-5, with TRBD1 matching 12 bases. There are 16 residues in the CDR3. Germline V lookup: CDR1 LNHNV, CDR2 YYDKDF (reference sequence). V dropped 5 bases and J dropped 9; count of bases not matched to a gene: 11. CDR3 coding DNA: TGTGCCACCAGCCGAAACTCGGGACAGGGGGCAGGGCCCCAGCATTTT. Translation gives CATSRNSGQGAGPQHF.

The rearrangement uses TRBV7-9 and TRBJ2-5; D gene uncertain. The germline V and J ends were trimmed by 5 bases and 3 bases, with 4 bases remaining between them. Germline CDR1 reads SEHNR; CDR2 reads FQNEAQ (reference sequence). The CDR3 consists of 11 residues. Here the CDR3 reads CASSDKETQYF. In DNA form, the CDR3 reads TGTGCCAGCAGCGACAAAGAGACCCAGTACTTC.

This clone was found once. In DNA form, the CDR3 reads TGTGCCTGGAGTGTATCGACAGGGGGGAGTGGAAACACCATATATTTT. It encodes CAWSVSTGGSGNTIYF. The chain uses TRBV30 and TRBJ1-3; 9 bases agree with TRBD1. In germline, CDR1 is GTSNPN, CDR2 SVGIG (reference sequence). This CDR3 contains 16 residues. V gave up 0 bases and J gave up 3 bases; unmatched junction bases: 6.

The chain carries TRBV20-1 and TRBJ2-1, with D hard to call. This CDR3 is 14 amino acids long. V was cut by 3 bases and J by 9 bases, with 18 bases left in between. Germline V gene data show CDR1 as DFQATT and CDR2 as SNEGSKA (reference sequence). DNA of the CDR3: TGCAGTGCTAGTTCTCCTCAATCCACGGTTGAGCAGTTCTTC. It specifies CSASSPQSTVEQFF.

The chain employs TRBV28 and TRBJ1-2, with a tentative D call TRBD1 (6 bases). The CDR3 spans 13 residues. Trimming cost V 5 bases and J 2 bases, with 9 bases left between them. Germline CDR1 and CDR2: MDHEN and SYDVKM. In DNA form, the CDR3 reads TGTGCCAGCAGTCTTACAGGGAACTATGGCTACACCTTC. Its protein product is CASSLTGNYGYTF.

The chain couples TRBV5-1 to TRBJ2-1; 8 bases match TRBD2. The germline gives CDR1 SGHRS, CDR2 YFSETQ. The length of the CDR3 is 16 residues. After removal of 0 bases from V and 0 bases from J, the junction contained 2 bases not matched to a gene. The CDR3 reads CASSLVGTSSYNEQFF. For the CDR3, the DNA is TGCGCCAGCAGCTTGGTCGGGACTAGCTCCTACAATGAGCAGTTCTTC.

This clone was seen just once. This rearrangement joins TRBV9 to TRBJ2-3, with D perhaps TRBD1 or TRBD2 (5 bases each). CDR3 size: 16 residues. Trimming removed 2 bases from V and 3 bases from J, with 16 bases in between. The V gene's germline CDR1 is SGDLS and CDR2 YYNGEE. CDR3 in amino acids: CASSVGASLPTDTQYF. CDR3 sequence (DNA): TGTGCCAGCAGCGTCGGGGCTAGTCTACCGACAGATACGCAGTATTTT. The whole variable domain, remainder taken from reference TRBV9 and TRBJ2-3, is DSGVTQTPKHLITATGQRVTLRCSPRSGDLSVYWYQQSLDQGLQFLIQYYNGEERAKGNILERFSAQQFPDLHSELNLSSLELGDSALYFCASSVGASLPTDTQYFGPGTRLTVL.

The V and J genes are TRBV30 and TRBJ2-7; 9 nucleotides match TRBD1. Germline CDR1 is GTSNPN and CDR2 is SVGIG (reference sequence). The J segment lost 4 bases and the V segment lost 2 bases, leaving 6 bases of the junction unmatched. There are 14 residues in the CDR3. CDR3 in DNA: TGTGCCTGGAGTTTCCGGGACAGGGAATACGAGCAGTACTTC. The encoded protein is CAWSFRDREYEQYF. Full variable domain (remainder filled in from reference TRBV30 and TRBJ2-7): SQTIHQWPATLVQPVGSPLSLECTVEGTSNPNLYWYRQAAGRGLQLLFYSVGIGQISSEVPQNLSASRPQDRQFILSSKKLLLSDSGFYLCAWSFRDREYEQYFGPGTRLTVT.

This chain links TRBV19 with TRBJ1-5; D gene unclear. Deletions cut 5 bases from V and 3 bases from J, with 14 bases between. Germline-derived CDR1 and CDR2 are LNHDA and SQIVND (reference sequence). The CDR3 covers 15 residues. CDR3 region: CASSPESGFNQPQHF. Written as DNA, the CDR3 is TGTGCCAGTAGTCCCGAATCAGGTTTCAATCAGCCCCAGCATTTT.

The genes are TRBV27 and TRBJ2-6; TRBD1 might be the D (6 bases). Looked up from germline, CDR1 is MNHEY and CDR2 is SMNVEV (reference sequence). V lost 5 bases, J lost 0 bases, and 11 bases lay in between. This CDR3 has 16 amino acids. CDR3 nucleotides: TGTGCCAGCAGTAGACACAGGGTCTCTGGGGCCAACGTCCTGACTTTC. Encoded protein: CASSRHRVSGANVLTF.

The V and J genes are TRBV20-1 and TRBJ2-2; a possible D gene is TRBD2 (6 bases). Germline CDR1 is DFQATT and CDR2 is SNEGSKA (reference sequence). The CDR3 runs to 14 residues. The CDR3 nucleotides read TGCAGGGCCAGTAGCGGAGGGAACACCGGGGAGCTGTTTTTT. It is translated as CRASSGGNTGELFF.

The rearrangement joins TRBV10-3 to TRBJ2-2; 14 nucleotides line up with TRBD2. Germline assignment: CDR1 ENHRY and CDR2 SYGVKD. Losses at the gene ends were 8 bases for V and 6 bases for J; bases not matched to a gene: 5. CDR3 size: 15 residues. CDR3 in amino acids: CAILGLAGGPGELFF. The CDR3 bases are TGTGCCATCCTTGGACTAGCGGGAGGACCCGGGGAGCTGTTTTTT.

V gene TRBV30 combines with J gene TRBJ2-2; D might be TRBD2 (6 bases). The germline gives CDR1 GTSNPN, CDR2 SVGIG (reference sequence). This CDR3 is built from 16 residues. Trimming left V 4 bases short and J 5 bases short, with 20 bases between. The CDR3 nucleotides are TGTGCCTGGATTCCCCGTGGAGCGGGCGGGACCGGGGAGCTGTTTTTT. It yields the protein CAWIPRGAGGTGELFF.

The chain links TRBV7-6 to TRBJ2-1, with 14 bases matching TRBD2. This CDR3 contains 17 residues. The V and J ends lost 5 bases and 6 bases, in that order; junction bases with no gene match: 9. The germline V gene has CDR1 SGHVS and CDR2 FNYEAQ. CDR3 loop: CASSPTPGTSGSNEQFF. The CDR3 DNA reads as TGTGCCAGCAGCCCCACCCCCGGGACTAGCGGGAGCAATGAGCAGTTCTTC.

V and J are TRBV3-1 (or the pseudogene TRBV3-2) and TRBJ2-5; the match to TRBD1 covers 8 bases. Germline V lookup: CDR1 LGHDT, CDR2 YNNKEL (reference sequence). CDR3 length equals 16 residues. With V trimmed by 0 bases and J by 1 base, 4 bases remained unmatched. Written as DNA, the CDR3 is TGTGCCAGCAGCCAAGATCTCGGACAGGGCCAAGAGACCCAGTACTTC. Amino acid sequence: CASSQDLGQGQETQYF.

The chain uses TRBV2 and TRBJ1-1; D gene ambiguous. Deletions cut 8 bases from V and 0 bases from J, with 22 bases between. The CDR3 is made up of 17 amino acids. Germline V gene data show CDR1 as SNHLY and CDR2 as FYNNEI. The chain's CDR3 is CASGSGGVVGMNTEAFF. The CDR3 DNA follows: TGTGCCAGCGGGTCAGGTGGCGTGGTCGGGATGAACACTGAAGCTTTCTTT.

The chain uses TRBV5-1 and TRBJ2-1; D is tentatively TRBD1 or TRBD2 (5 bases each). Trimming took 0 bases from V and 5 from J, leaving 9 bases between them. From germline, CDR1 is SGHRS and CDR2 YFSETQ. The CDR3 spans 14 residues. The CDR3 spells CASSLAGDHNEQFF. The DNA for the CDR3 is TGCGCCAGCAGCTTGGCTGGGGACCACAATGAGCAGTTCTTC.

CDR3 sequence reads: CASTTPGLNNSPLHF. CDR3 nucleotide sequence: TGTGCCAGCACCACCCCGGGACTAAATAATTCACCCCTCCACTTT. This chain connects TRBV6-6 to TRBJ1-6; D is possibly TRBD1 (5 bases). Germline V CDR1 and CDR2: MNHNY, SVGAGI (reference sequence). The CDR3 contains 15 residues. V was shortened by 7 bases and J by 5 bases, with 15 bases between the two germline ends.

Here the CDR3 DNA reads TGTGCCAGCAGCGTGGGACCGGGGGTCGGGGCAGATACGCAGTATTTT. It yields the protein CASSVGPGVGADTQYF. The J gene is TRBJ2-3, the V gene TRBV7-3, with D maybe TRBD2 (6 bases). The ends were cut back, 5 bases at V and 4 bases at J, with 19 bases in the middle. CDR1 and CDR2 from the germline V gene are SGHTA and FQGTGA. The CDR3 totals 16 residues.